This T cell receptor beta chain was identified in a study of blood T cell repertoires in COVID-19. The overall study: Both acute and convalescent COVID-19 samples were obtained from the United States, Italy and Spain. The cDNA or gDNA used as material had been derived from T cells, B-cell-depleted T cells, or PBMCs.

The protocol was immunoSEQ multiplex PCR, while the TCRdb copy is restricted to in-frame clones and leaves out a portion. The data show about 99,000 clones, with 80% to 90% seen just once and around 2% held by the top ten. The V gene lost 7 bases and the J gene lost 5 bases, with 17 bases spanning the gap. Germline V gives CDR1 MGHRA, CDR2 YSYEKL. The CDR3 extends over 14 amino acids. In Seattle, patients joined the study during active infection and were tracked longitudinally. The receptor comes from a man aged 50-60 years with COVID-19, enrolled during active disease. The sample consisted of peripheral blood. This chain links TRBV4-1 with TRBJ1-2, with D possibly TRBD1 on 6 matching bases. The CDR3 DNA reads TGCGCCAGCAAACCTGAAGTGACAGGATATGGCTACACCTTC. It translates to CASKPEVTGYGYTF.